The sequence of this TCR beta chain was determined in a study of healthy donors' naive CD4 and CD8 T cells. Study-wide results and caveats: Around 14% of CD4/CD8 propensity variance appeared explained by V, J and CDR3 charge.

Details on this clonotype: Its specificity is unknown.

Starting from around 500 ng of total RNA, TCR libraries were made with linear amplification. In TCRdb, the reads were re-called with MiXCR into one record per CDR3 protein. The table records approximately 180,000 distinct CDR3 sequences, about 76% of them present only once. Germline lookup yields CDR1 LNHDA and CDR2 SQIVND (reference sequence). V was shortened by 4 bases and J by 2 bases, with 17 bases between the two germline ends. There are 16 residues in the CDR3. The origin of this receptor is a pool of human donors in good health; the sample pools cells from several healthy donors. The V call is TRBV19, the J call TRBJ1-1; D is perhaps TRBD1 (5 bases). The sample comprised naive CD4+ and CD8+ T cells sorted from blood, pooled from several donors. The CDR3 nucleotides read TGTGCCAGTAGTAGGAACCCGGGACCGCCTAACACTGAAGCTTTCTTT. Translated: CASSRNPGPPNTEAFF.